This T cell receptor (beta chain) originates from a study of cytotoxic CD8 clonotypes in ibrutinib-treated CLL. Study outcomes and limitations: Clonality rose at ibrutinib response and fell back toward baseline at progression.

This table comes from immunoSEQ multiplex PCR, and its TCRdb copy is limited to in-frame clones, with some not included. The sample yields about 130,000 clones, around four fifths seen once. The germline V gene has CDR1 LGHNA and CDR2 YSLEER. V trimming: 1 base; J trimming: 5 bases; junction bases outside the gene matches: 11. This CDR3 region has 17 residues. Comment on this clone: No antigen is known for it.

The sequences come from PBMCs, collected after 24 months of ibrutinib treatment. The TCR originated in a human donor with chronic lymphocytic leukemia. This chain connects TRBV4-3 to TRBJ2-5; 9 bases map to TRBD2. The CDR3 nucleotides read TGCGCCAGCAGCCAAGTTGTAGCGGGGGTAGGGGGGGAGACCCAGTACTTC. Translating it yields CASSQVVAGVGGETQYF.